These 19 T cell receptor beta chains came from one sample sequenced in a study of T-cell reconstitution after alpha-beta-depleted transplantation in children (dated by TCRdb to between 2015 and 2016). In the paper's terms, the treatment or condition label means: allogeneic hematopoietic cell transplantation with graft depleted of TCRalphabeta T cells and CD19 B cells. Library creation used PCR. The listed sequencing device is Illumina HiSeq 2500. TCR libraries were prepared with molecular barcoding, using unique molecular identifiers to normalize TCRbeta repertoire quantification. TCRdb cleaned the public reads at Q25 with fastp, built clones with MiXCR and kept in-frame beta chains. Rows with a matching CDR3 protein are joined into one entry that keeps the most common DNA and genes. The sample includes 200,000 to 300,000 distinct CDR3 sequences, with around 8% observed a single time. The ten largest account for under 8% of the sample.

This specimen consisted of PBMCs, mostly from graft donor cells, obtained 180 days after TCRalphabeta/CD19-depleted stem cell transplant. The receptor set was obtained from a male patient younger than 18 who had a stem cell transplant for acute lymphoblastic leukemia, so the T cells may come from the graft donor.

This clonotype was found many times. The chain joins TRBV5-5 to TRBJ1-5; D is perhaps TRBD1 (5 bases). The germline V and J ends were trimmed by 0 bases and 1 base, with 8 bases remaining between them. From germline, CDR1 is SGHKS and CDR2 YYEKEE (reference sequence). This CDR3 is 15 amino acids long. The DNA of the CDR3 is TGTGCCAGCAGCTTGGTCGGGGCCAGCAATCAGCCCCAGCATTTT. This translates into CASSLVGASNQPQHF.

This chain links TRBV6-2 or TRBV6-3 with TRBJ2-7; D is unclear. This CDR3 is built from 12 residues. Germline V gene lookup returns CDR1 MNHEY and CDR2 SVGEGT. With 8 bases removed from V and 3 bases from J, the gap between germline ends came to 11 bases. CDR3 nucleotides: TGTGCCAGCGGGCTGACATTCTACGAGCAGTACTTC. It codes for CASGLTFYEQYF.

This clonotype was found many times. The V gene is TRBV5-1, the J gene TRBJ2-5; unclear D gene. The CDR3 length is 12 residues. V lost 0 bases, J lost 0 bases, and 0 bases lay in between. Per germline, CDR1 SGHRS and CDR2 YFSETQ. The CDR3: CASSLDQETQYF. Here the CDR3 DNA reads TGCGCCAGCAGCTTGGACCAAGAGACCCAGTACTTC.

This clonotype occurred many times. The rearrangement joins TRBV4-1 to TRBJ2-5, with D possibly matching TRBD1 (8 bases). CDR1 MGHRA and CDR2 YSYEKL come from the germline V gene. The germline V and J ends were trimmed by 2 bases and 5 bases, with 15 bases remaining between them. CDR3 length equals 15 residues. As DNA, the CDR3 is TGCGCCAGCAGCCAAATCGACAGGGGAGGGGAGACCCAGTACTTC. Amino acids: CASSQIDRGGETQYF.

The table lists this clonotype with many counts. The chain is built from TRBV4-3 and TRBJ1-2, with TRBD1 as a possible D gene (5 bases). CDR1 LGHNA and CDR2 YSLEER come from the germline V gene. V gave up 3 bases and J gave up 0 bases, with 11 bases separating them. This CDR3 comprises 15 residues. Written as DNA, the CDR3 is TGCGCCAGCAGCCAGACGGACACCTCTAACTATGGCTACACCTTC. It translates to CASSQTDTSNYGYTF.

The V and J genes are TRBV4-1 and TRBJ2-7; 7 positions match TRBD1. The CDR3 runs to 14 residues. Trimming removed 4 bases from V and 3 bases from J; junction bases left unmatched: 6. Per germline, CDR1 MGHRA and CDR2 YSYEKL. In DNA, the CDR3 is TGCGCCAGCAGCCCCAAGGCAGGGGGCTACGAGCAGTACTTC. Protein product: CASSPKAGGYEQYF.

This clonotype appeared a few times. The chain uses TRBV24-1 and TRBJ2-1; D is perhaps TRBD1 (5 bases). Germline CDR1 KGHDR, CDR2 SFDVKD. Trimming shortened V by 3 bases and J by 5 bases, and 16 bases separated the two germline ends. The CDR3 contains 16 residues. CDR3 region: CATSDAQGATNNEQFF. The CDR3, as DNA: TGTGCCACCAGTGATGCCCAAGGGGCTACTAACAATGAGCAGTTCTTC.

This clonotype has a count of ten or more. The rearrangement uses TRBV10-2 and TRBJ1-1; 7 bases line up with TRBD1. Germline loops: CDR1 WSHSY, CDR2 SAAADI. The CDR3 consists of 13 residues. The V and J ends lost 8 bases and 4 bases, in that order; junction bases with no gene match: 7. CDR3 amino acids: CASRDSGSTEAFF. Here the CDR3 DNA reads TGCGCCAGCCGGGACAGTGGATCCACTGAAGCTTTCTTT.

A word on this clonotype: Being one base from a much bigger clone, this may be a read error. The chain carries TRBV19 and TRBJ1-3; TRBD1 might be the D (5 bases). The length of the CDR3 is 15 residues. Germline-derived CDR1 and CDR2 are LNHDA and SQIVND (reference sequence). In nucleotides, the CDR3 is TGTGCCAGTAGTACAGGGCGAGACTCTCGAAACACCATATATTTT. This sequence encodes CASSTGRDSRNTIYF.

The table lists this clonotype with many counts. The genes are TRBV2 and TRBJ1-1, with 8 bases identical to TRBD1. The CDR3 runs 15 residues. Trimming at V came to 8 bases and at J to 4 bases, leaving 12 bases not matched to a gene. Germline V gives CDR1 SNHLY, CDR2 FYNNEI. CDR3 nucleotide sequence: TGTGCCAGCCAGTCGGGCAGGGGGCGAGTCACTGAAGCTTTCTTT. This translates into CASQSGRGRVTEAFF.

This clonotype was counted ten times or more. V and J are TRBV5-1 and TRBJ2-7; a weak D match, TRBD1 (6 bases). CDR1 and CDR2 (germline): SGHRS, YFSETQ. V was clipped by 4 bases and J by 3 bases, with 17 bases between them. The CDR3 is 15 amino acids. CDR3 coding DNA: TGCGCCAGCAGCCTGGCAGGGGTTCAAAGCTACGAGCAGTACTTC. Its protein is CASSLAGVQSYEQYF.

This clonotype was found many times. The CDR3, as DNA: TGTGCCAGCAGTCCGAGGGGGGGCCCCTTAACACAAGAGACCCAGTACTTC. Its translation is CASSPRGGPLTQETQYF. The chain uses TRBV27 and TRBJ2-5; D is perhaps TRBD2 (7 bases). The CDR3 consists of 17 residues. Looked up from germline, CDR1 is MNHEY and CDR2 is SMNVEV (reference sequence). With 5 bases removed from V and 2 bases from J, the gap between germline ends came to 21 bases.

This clonotype came up many times. This chain uses TRBV11-1 with TRBJ2-7, with TRBD1 matching over 8 bases. This CDR3 comprises 14 residues. V was pared by 3 bases and J by 2 bases, with 3 bases of the junction left unmatched. CDR1 and CDR2 from the germline V gene are SGHAT and FQDESV (reference sequence). The CDR3 region is CASSFWTGTYEQYF. Written as DNA, the CDR3 is TGTGCCAGCAGCTTTTGGACAGGGACCTACGAGCAGTACTTC.

Ten or more counts support this clonotype. The chain links TRBV2 to TRBJ2-1, with 8 bases matching TRBD1. The V gene's germline CDR1 is SNHLY and CDR2 FYNNEI. Trimming removed 3 bases from V and 5 bases from J; junction bases left unmatched: 9. The CDR3 is 16 residues long. The CDR3 coding sequence is TGTGCCAGCAGTGATTGGGCAGGGGGCGCACACAATGAGCAGTTCTTC. Its protein is CASSDWAGGAHNEQFF.

The chain is built from TRBV7-2 and TRBJ1-1; tentatively, D is TRBD1 (5 bases). The germline gives CDR1 SGHTA, CDR2 FQGNSA. The CDR3 is 13 residues long. V was trimmed by 3 bases and J by 6 bases, leaving 11 bases between them. This CDR3 reads CASSFRQFSEAFF. The CDR3, as DNA: TGTGCCAGCAGCTTCCGACAGTTTTCTGAAGCTTTCTTT.

This clonotype was seen repeatedly, ten times or more. The rearrangement links TRBV12-3 or TRBV12-4 to TRBJ2-1; no definite D call. Trimming took 3 bases from V and 0 from J, leaving 12 bases between them. The CDR3 has 16 residues. The chain's CDR3 is CASSLVASPSYNEQFF. CDR3 DNA sequence: TGTGCCAGCAGTTTGGTAGCCTCCCCCTCCTACAATGAGCAGTTCTTC.

Details on this clonotype: A much more abundant neighbour one base away suggests this may be a read error. The chain recombines TRBV5-1 with TRBJ2-2; D may be TRBD2 (5 bases). CDR1 and CDR2 from the germline V gene are SGHRS and YFSETQ. CDR3 size: 14 residues. The CDR3 here is CASRTDYGSGKLFF. The CDR3 coding sequence is TGCGCCAGCAGGACCGACTACGGCTCCGGGAAGCTGTTTTTT.

V is TRBV7-9 and J is TRBJ1-1, with a possible D match to TRBD1 (6 bases). V dropped 5 bases and J dropped 1 base, with 11 bases sitting between them. This CDR3 has 14 amino acids. The germline V gene encodes CDR1 SEHNR and CDR2 FQNEAQ (reference sequence). As DNA, the CDR3 is TGTGCCAGCAGCCGCAGGGGAGAGAACACTGAAGCTTTCTTT. Amino acids: CASSRRGENTEAFF.

This clonotype appeared many times. The CDR3 DNA is TGCAGTGCTAGAGATCTAATGTCGGGCGGGAGGGGTCCCTACGAGCAGTACTTC. Its protein is CSARDLMSGGRGPYEQYF. This sequence joins TRBV20-1 and TRBJ2-7; 9 positions agree with TRBD2. With 0 bases clipped from V and 2 bases from J, the junction kept 14 bases outside the gene matches. The germline CDR1 and CDR2 sequences are DFQATT and SNEGSKA (reference sequence). The CDR3 has 18 amino acids.